Below, 2 T cell receptor beta chains from the same sample are listed, as sequenced in a study of cytomegalovirus exposure and HLA in healthy donors. The primer mix had 60 Vbeta and 13 Jbeta primers. TCRdb's copy holds only in-frame clones and misses some; the assay was immunoSEQ multiplex PCR. The repertoire holds 200,000 or so clones, with 75% to 90% as singletons. Sequencing was performed on PBMCs. The source is a woman in her fifties or sixties in good health and CMV-seropositive.

This clone was seen only once. The chain recombines TRBV6-5 with TRBJ1-1; weak D call: TRBD1 (5 bases). Germline CDR1 reads MNHEY; CDR2 reads SVGAGI. The V end was cut by 6 bases, the J end by 6 bases, with 20 bases between. CDR3 size: 15 residues. This CDR3 reads CASRTPRGEIPEAFF. The CDR3 bases are TGTGCCAGCAGGACCCCTCGGGGGGAGATCCCTGAAGCTTTCTTT.

The V and J genes are TRBV19 and TRBJ2-5, with 7 nucleotides matching TRBD1. Germline V lookup: CDR1 LNHDA, CDR2 SQIVND (reference sequence). V trimming: 5 bases; J trimming: 4 bases; junction bases outside the gene matches: 7. The CDR3 consists of 14 residues. The CDR3 bases are TGTGCCAGTAGTCCCGGACAGGCGCTAGAGACCCAGTACTTC. It specifies CASSPGQALETQYF.